Below, one TCR beta chain is given with its context. Its antigen is undetermined. Repertoires were generated with immunoSEQ multiplex PCR, while TCRdb's copy carries only in-frame clones and drops some. This sample has 54,000 or so clones, with 89% found just once. The data stem from a study of T cell responses to AZD1222 COVID-19 vaccine. The study's findings and limits: Repertoires were collected only later (after the peak T cell response had occurred).

The V gene lost 3 bases and the J gene lost 0 bases, with 13 bases spanning the gap. The germline CDR1 and CDR2 sequences are SNHLY and FYNNEI. CDR3 size: 16 residues. This sample comprised peripheral blood, obtained on day 0 of AZD1222 vaccination. This rearrangement joins TRBV2 to TRBJ2-3; D is uncertain. The receptor's source is an adult in good health. CDR3 coding DNA: TGTGCCAGCAGTGATTTAGCTGGAACTAGCACAGATACGCAGTATTTT. This encodes CASSDLAGTSTDTQYF.